Described below is a single T cell receptor beta chain sequence and its context. Its matching antigen is unknown. Germline values: CDR1 SEHNR, CDR2 FQNEAQ (reference sequence). The CDR3 sequence is 14 residues long. With 6 bases clipped from V and 6 bases from J, the junction kept 8 bases outside the gene matches. This specimen belongs to a study of cytomegalovirus exposure and HLA in healthy donors. The study, taken as a whole, reports: Overall, approximately 150 TCR beta chains were annotated as cytomegalovirus-associated.

This table comes from immunoSEQ multiplex PCR, and its TCRdb copy is limited to in-frame clones, with some not included. The table has more than 80,000 clones, about 88% seen once. The rearrangement uses TRBV7-9 and TRBJ2-1; 7 positions agree with TRBD2. The sample was PBMCs. The TCR comes from a woman younger than 35 in good health and CMV-seropositive. For the CDR3, the DNA is TGTGCCAGCAGTGGCGGGGGAACCGGCAATGAGCAGTTCTTC. Translating it yields CASSGGGTGNEQFF.